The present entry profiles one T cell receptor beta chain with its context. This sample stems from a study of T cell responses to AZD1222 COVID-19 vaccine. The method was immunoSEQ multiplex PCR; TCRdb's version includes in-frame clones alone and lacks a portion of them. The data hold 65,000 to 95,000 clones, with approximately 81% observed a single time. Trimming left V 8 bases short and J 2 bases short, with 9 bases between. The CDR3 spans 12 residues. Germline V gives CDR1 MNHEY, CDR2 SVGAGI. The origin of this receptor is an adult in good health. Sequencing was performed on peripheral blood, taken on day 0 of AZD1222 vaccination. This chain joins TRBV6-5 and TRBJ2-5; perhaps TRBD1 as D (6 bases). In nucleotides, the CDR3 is TGTGCCAGCGGGGGCCCACAAGAGACCCAGTACTTC. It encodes CASGGPQETQYF.